This TCR beta chain came from a study of cytomegalovirus exposure and HLA in healthy donors. The study, taken as a whole, reports: Accurate prediction of most subjects' HLA-A and HLA-B alleles from TCR beta sequences was reported.

Concerning this clone itself: The antigen is not known.

The CDR3 covers 14 residues. V was trimmed by 2 bases and J by 1 base, leaving 9 bases between them. Germline loops: CDR1 GTSNPN, CDR2 SVGIG (reference sequence). The primer mix had 60 Vbeta and 13 Jbeta primers. Sequencing used immunoSEQ multiplex PCR; TCRdb keeps in-frame clones, though not all of them. Altogether some 150,000 clones are present, 70% to 90% being singletons, with the ten largest covering more than 4%. This receptor was taken from a woman aged 40 to 50 in good health and CMV-seropositive. The material sequenced was PBMCs. The chain uses TRBV30 and TRBJ1-3, with D maybe TRBD1 (6 bases). CDR3 in amino acids: CAWSQRGSGNTIYF. CDR3 coding DNA: TGTGCCTGGAGTCAAAGGGGGTCTGGAAACACCATATATTTT.